This entry describes one TCR beta chain. The sample comes from a study of blood T cell repertoires in COVID-19. Turning to the study itself: Collection of acute and convalescent COVID-19 samples took place in the United States, Italy and Spain. T cells, B-cell-depleted T cells, or PBMCs supplied cDNA or gDNA.

The CDR3 is made up of 14 amino acids. Germline V CDR1 and CDR2: LGHDT, YNNKEL (reference sequence). Trimming cost V 1 base and J 5 bases, with 11 bases left between them. Original handling: Estimated nucleated cell counts came from reference gene primer amplification. Using immunoSEQ multiplex PCR, the repertoire was profiled, and TCRdb retains in-frame clones only, with some absent. That table furnishes V, J and clone size, whereas the DNA furnished D and trimming. The sample has over 55,000 clones, around 82% seen once; the top ten hold around 5%. V usage is TRBV3-1 (or the pseudogene TRBV3-2) and J usage is TRBJ2-5, with a weak D call TRBD1 (7 bases). The sample comprised peripheral blood. This TCR was recovered from a man aged 45 to 65 with active COVID-19. CDR3 in DNA: TGTGCCAGCAGCCAAGCGGCAGGGGGGGAGACCCAGTACTTC. Translation gives CASSQAAGGETQYF.